This T cell receptor (beta chain) was identified in a study of blood T cell repertoires in COVID-19. Germline V gene sequence: CDR1 ENHRY, CDR2 SYGVKD. The CDR3 extends over 13 amino acids. Trimming shortened V by 1 base and J by 5 bases, and 8 bases separated the two germline ends. Profiling relied on immunoSEQ multiplex PCR, and the TCRdb table lists in-frame clones only, not all of them. The top ten clones hold around 2.2% of a sample with a few hundred thousand clones, approximately 85% of them seen once. The chain links TRBV10-3 to TRBJ1-1; D gene unclear. The specimen sequenced was PBMCs or T cells enriched from blood (not recorded which). This clonotype was sampled from a man aged 25 to 40 who had recovered from COVID-19. DNA of the CDR3: TGTGCCATCAGTGAGTTGGCGGAGACTGAAGCTTTCTTT. This codes for CAISELAETEAFF.